The table lists the clone carrying this T cell receptor (beta chain) with a count of one. Antigen: not known. Time point in this sample: week 11, during vaccination. Every vaccination contained 300 ug of the mutant IDH1 20-mer peptide and was paired with topical imiquimod. This sample stems from a study of a mutant IDH1 vaccine in newly diagnosed glioma. Whole-study context: All eight of the vaccinations patients received fell in weeks 1, 3, 5, 7, 11, 15, 19 and 23. There were approximately 60% males and around 38% females among treated patients, whose mean age was about 38 years.

The protocol was immunoSEQ multiplex PCR, while the TCRdb copy is restricted to in-frame clones and leaves out a portion. The table lists fewer than 75,000 clones, roughly 83% of them singletons. V lost 6 bases, J lost 9 bases, and 24 bases lay in between. The CDR3 loop spans 15 amino acids. Germline V gene lookup returns CDR1 MDHEN and CDR2 SYDVKM. The sample consisted of PBMCs, taken from a glioma patient whose treatment included an IDH1 peptide vaccine. The TCR was taken from a woman aged 45-59 years with glioma. The chain combines TRBV28 with TRBJ2-7; tentatively, D is TRBD2 (5 bases). The CDR3 region is CASSSPSPGSRRQYF. The CDR3 nucleotides are TGTGCCAGCAGCAGTCCTTCGCCGGGATCCCGTAGGCAGTACTTC.